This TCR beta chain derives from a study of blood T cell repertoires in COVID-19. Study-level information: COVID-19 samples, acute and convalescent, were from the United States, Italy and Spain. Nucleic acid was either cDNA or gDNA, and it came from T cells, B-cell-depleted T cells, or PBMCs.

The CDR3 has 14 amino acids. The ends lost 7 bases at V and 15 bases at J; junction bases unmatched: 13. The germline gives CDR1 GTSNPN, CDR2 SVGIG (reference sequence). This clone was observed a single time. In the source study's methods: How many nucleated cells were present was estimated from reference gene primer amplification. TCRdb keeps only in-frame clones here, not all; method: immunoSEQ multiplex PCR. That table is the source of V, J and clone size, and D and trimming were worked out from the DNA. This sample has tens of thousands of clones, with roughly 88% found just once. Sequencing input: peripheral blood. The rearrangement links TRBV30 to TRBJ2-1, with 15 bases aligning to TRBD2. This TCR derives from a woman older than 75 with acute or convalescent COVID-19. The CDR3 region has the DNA TGTGCCTTCTCCCCCGGACTAGCGGGGGGGCCTGCGTTCTTC. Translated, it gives CAFSPGLAGGPAFF.